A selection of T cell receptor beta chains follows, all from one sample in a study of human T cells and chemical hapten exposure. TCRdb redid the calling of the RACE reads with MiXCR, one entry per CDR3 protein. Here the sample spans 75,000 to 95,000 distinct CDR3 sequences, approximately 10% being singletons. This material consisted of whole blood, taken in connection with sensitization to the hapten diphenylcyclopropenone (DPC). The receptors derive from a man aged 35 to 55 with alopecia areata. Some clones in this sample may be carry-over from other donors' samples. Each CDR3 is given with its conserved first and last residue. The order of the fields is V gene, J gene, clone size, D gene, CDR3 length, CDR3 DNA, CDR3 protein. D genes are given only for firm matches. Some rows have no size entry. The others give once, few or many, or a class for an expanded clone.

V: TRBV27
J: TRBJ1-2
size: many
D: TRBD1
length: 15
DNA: TGTGCCAGCCGGGGACAGGGGGCGTATGGGTATGGCTACACCTTC
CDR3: CASRGQGAYGYGYTF

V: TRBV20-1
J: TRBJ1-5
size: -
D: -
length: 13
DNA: TGCAGTGCTAGCTCGGGCAATCTGCAGCCCCAGCATTTT
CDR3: CSASSGNLQPQHF

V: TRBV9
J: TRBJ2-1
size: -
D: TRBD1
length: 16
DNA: TGTGCCAGCAGCATAGTACCGGGCAGGGGGCGAGGTGAGCAGTTCTTC
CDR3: CASSIVPGRGRGEQFF

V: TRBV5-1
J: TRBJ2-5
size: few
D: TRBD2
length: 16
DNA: TGCGCCAGCAGTATCGGGACTAGCGGGAGCCAAGAGACCCAGTACTTC
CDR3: CASSIGTSGSQETQYF

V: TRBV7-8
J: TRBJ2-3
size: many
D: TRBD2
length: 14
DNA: TGTGCCAGCAGCTTATCGGCGGGAGCAGATACGCAGTATTTT
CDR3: CASSLSAGADTQYF

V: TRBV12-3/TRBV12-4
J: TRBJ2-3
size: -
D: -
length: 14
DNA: TGTGCCAGCAGTTTTCTTAGGGCCACAGATACGCAGTATTTT
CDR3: CASSFLRATDTQYF

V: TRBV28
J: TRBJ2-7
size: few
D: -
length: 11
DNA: TGTGCCAGCAGTTTAGTTGGCGAGCAGTACTTC
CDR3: CASSLVGEQYF

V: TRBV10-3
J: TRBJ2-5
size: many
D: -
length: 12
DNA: TGTGCCATCAGTGCCATCCAAGAGACCCAGTACTTC
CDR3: CAISAIQETQYF

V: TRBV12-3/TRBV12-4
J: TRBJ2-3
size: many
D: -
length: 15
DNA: TGTGCCAGCAGTTTGATTTCCGGGAGCACAGATACGCAGTATTTT
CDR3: CASSLISGSTDTQYF

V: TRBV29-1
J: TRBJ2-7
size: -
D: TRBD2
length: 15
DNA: TGCAGCGCTGGACTAGCGGGACGGTCCCCCTACGAGCAGTACTTC
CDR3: CSAGLAGRSPYEQYF

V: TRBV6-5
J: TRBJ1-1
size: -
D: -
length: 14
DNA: TGTGCCAGCAATGGGGAACAGCGTAACACTGAAGCTTTCTTT
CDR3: CASNGEQRNTEAFF

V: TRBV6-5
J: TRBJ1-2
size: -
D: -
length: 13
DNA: TGTGCCAGCAGACCCGGAGCGACCTATGGCTACACCTTC
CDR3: CASRPGATYGYTF

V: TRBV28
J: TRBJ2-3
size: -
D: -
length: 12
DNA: TGTGCCAGCAGTCTTCCCTCCCCTACGCAGTATTTT
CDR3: CASSLPSPTQYF

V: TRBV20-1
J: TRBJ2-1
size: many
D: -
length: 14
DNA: TGCAGTGCTCGGGTTGCCAGGAGGGACGGTGAGCAGTTCTTC
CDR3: CSARVARRDGEQFF

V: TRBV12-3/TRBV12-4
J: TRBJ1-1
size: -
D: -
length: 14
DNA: TGTGCCAGCAGTCCGGGGGAGGGGTGGACTGAAGCTTTCTTT
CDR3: CASSPGEGWTEAFF

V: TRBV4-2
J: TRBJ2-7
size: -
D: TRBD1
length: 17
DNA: TGTGCCAGCAGCCAAGATATCGGGACAGGAGCCTCCTACGAGCAGTACTTC
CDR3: CASSQDIGTGASYEQYF

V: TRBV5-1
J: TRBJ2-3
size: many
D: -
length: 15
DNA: TGCGCCAGCAGCTTGGCCGCGGCTAGCACAGATACGCAGTATTTT
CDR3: CASSLAAASTDTQYF

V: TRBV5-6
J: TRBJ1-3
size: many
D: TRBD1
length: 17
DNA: TGTGCCAGCAGCCGGCCCAGGGGGCAGTCCTCTGGAAACACCATATATTTT
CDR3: CASSRPRGQSSGNTIYF

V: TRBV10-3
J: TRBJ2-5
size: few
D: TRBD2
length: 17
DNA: TGTGCCATCAGCACCCCGGGACTAGGAGAGGGGCAAGAGACCCAGTACTTC
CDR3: CAISTPGLGEGQETQYF

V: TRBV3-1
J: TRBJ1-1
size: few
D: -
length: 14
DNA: TGTGCCACCTCTTTAGGTAGGGGGGTCGCTGAAGCTTTCTTT
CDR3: CATSLGRGVAEAFF